Listed here are 11 T cell receptor beta chains from one sample, sequenced in a study of Ad26.COV2.S vaccination and SARS-CoV-2 variants. Treatment here: about 20 received Ad26.COV2.S at low or high dose, single or two shots; about 5 received placebo; per-sample allocation not given. Samples analyzed were those drawn on day 63 after the first vaccine or placebo injection. Generated by immunoSEQ multiplex PCR, the TCRdb table keeps only in-frame clones and is missing some. The sample lists around 370,000 clones, about 85% seen once, with about 3.3% in the top ten. Sequenced here: peripheral blood, sampled in a trial of Ad26.COV2.S vaccine versus placebo. The receptors come from a person aged 18-65 years who received the Ad26.COV2.S COVID-19 vaccine or a placebo.

This clone turned up a few times. The V call is TRBV4-1, the J call TRBJ1-3, with D perhaps matching TRBD1 (6 bases). In germline, CDR1 is MGHRA, CDR2 YSYEKL. The CDR3 runs to 14 residues. V shed 4 bases and J shed 2 bases, with 9 bases lying between them. As DNA, the CDR3 is TGCGCCAGCAGCCGGACAGCCGCTGGAAACACCATATATTTT. Encoded protein: CASSRTAAGNTIYF.

The chain carries TRBV18 and TRBJ1-1, with 9 bases matching TRBD1. Germline CDR1 reads KGHSH; CDR2 reads LQKENI. Unmatched junction bases numbered 4, after V lost 4 bases and J lost 1 base. CDR3 length: 15 residues. The CDR3 DNA sequence: TGTGCCAGCTCACTACAGGGGGCTCCGAACACTGAAGCTTTCTTT. This encodes CASSLQGAPNTEAFF.

Concerning this clone itself: One junction end does not reproduce the germline sequence, and a read error may be involved. This sequence joins TRBV7-7 and TRBJ2-2; perhaps TRBD2 as D (6 bases). The CDR3 runs to 13 residues. Germline CDR1 reads SSHAT; CDR2 reads FNYEAQ (reference sequence). The CDR3 coding sequence is TGTGCTAGCAGCTTAGTCCAGGGAGGCGAACTGTTTTTT. Translating it yields CASSLVQGGELFF.

The chain employs TRBV19 and TRBJ1-1, with TRBD1 identical over 10 bases. The CDR3 runs 15 residues. Germline lookup yields CDR1 LNHDA and CDR2 SQIVND (reference sequence). Trimming at V came to 4 bases and at J to 6 bases, leaving 8 bases not matched to a gene. CDR3 bases: TGTGCCAGTAGTAGCCGGGACAGGGGAGGGCCTGAAGCTTTCTTT. It codes for CASSSRDRGGPEAFF.

This chain joins TRBV5-4 and TRBJ2-1, with 9 positions matching TRBD2. This CDR3 is built from 14 residues. Germline V gives CDR1 SGHNT, CDR2 YYREEE (reference sequence). Germline trimming cut 4 bases from V and 7 bases from J; bases unmatched to any gene: 6. CDR3 sequence: CASSPLAGSNEQFF. DNA of the CDR3: TGTGCCAGCAGCCCGCTAGCGGGGAGTAATGAGCAGTTCTTC.

The CDR3 protein is CASSPRARGAGKNIQYF. Written as DNA, the CDR3 is TGTGCCAGTAGTCCCCGGGCCCGGGGGGCAGGCAAAAACATTCAGTACTTC. The V call is TRBV19, the J call TRBJ2-4, with a possible D match to TRBD2 (7 bases). The germline V gene encodes CDR1 LNHDA and CDR2 SQIVND (reference sequence). V was shortened by 5 bases and J by 3 bases, with 20 bases between the two germline ends. The CDR3 has 17 residues.

The V gene is TRBV4-1, the J gene TRBJ1-1, with D perhaps matching TRBD1 (5 bases). Trimming removed 5 bases at V and 2 bases at J, with 18 bases between. CDR1 is MGHRA and CDR2 is YSYEKL in the germline V gene. This CDR3 has 16 residues. This CDR3 reads CASSEREGQFNTEAFF. Here the CDR3 DNA reads TGCGCCAGCAGCGAAAGAGAGGGGCAGTTCAACACTGAAGCTTTCTTT.

In nucleotides, the CDR3 is TGTGCCAGCAGCCAAGTTGATAGCGATGGCGAGCAGTACTTC. Translated: CASSQVDSDGEQYF. This chain connects TRBV3-1 (or the pseudogene TRBV3-2) to TRBJ2-7; tentatively, D is TRBD2 (5 bases). Between the trimmed V and J ends, which lost 1 base and 6 bases, there was a span of 13 bases. CDR1 is LGHDT, CDR2 YNNKEL, per germline (reference sequence). The CDR3 is made up of 14 amino acids.

This clone was counted only a few times. V usage is TRBV30 and J usage is TRBJ2-1, with D unclear. This CDR3 comprises 12 residues. V was shortened by 2 bases and J by 15 bases, with 17 bases between the two germline ends. The V gene's germline CDR1 is GTSNPN and CDR2 SVGIG (reference sequence). CDR3 nucleotide sequence: TGTGCCTGGAGTCTCTCGGACGCCCACGGGTTCTTC. Its translation is CAWSLSDAHGFF.

The chain links TRBV6-6 to TRBJ1-6; TRBD1 is a possible D gene (5 bases). The V gene lost 5 bases and the J gene lost 5 bases, with 16 bases spanning the gap. Germline V gives CDR1 MNHNY, CDR2 SVGAGI (reference sequence). This CDR3 spans 16 amino acids. The CDR3 sequence: CASSRPGGGDNSPLHF. The CDR3 coding sequence is TGTGCCAGCAGTCGACCCGGGGGAGGCGATAATTCACCCCTCCACTTT.

J is TRBJ2-5 and V is TRBV5-1, with 7 nucleotides matching TRBD1. CDR3 length: 15 residues. Unmatched junction bases numbered 4, after V lost 0 bases and J lost 2 bases. Germline-derived CDR1 and CDR2 are SGHRS and YFSETQ. The CDR3 DNA reads as TGCGCCAGCAGCTTGGGGACAGGACCTCAAGAGACCCAGTACTTC. It specifies CASSLGTGPQETQYF.